These T cell receptor beta chains were read from a single sample in a study of persistence of HIV-infected CD4 T cells. No antigen has been assigned to these receptors. Sequencing used immunoSEQ multiplex PCR; TCRdb keeps in-frame clones, though not all of them. Here the sample spans some 13,000 clones, about three fifths being singletons. Sequenced here: CD4+ T cells sorted from PBMCs after approximately 19-hour stimulation, sampled from a patient who received antiretroviral therapy. The receptors originated from an adult man with HIV who was CMV-seropositive. Each CDR3 is given with its conserved first and last residue. A D gene is named only where the DNA matches it firmly. Expanded clones get a size class; other rows say once, few or many, or leave the size out.

d_call,j_call,clone_size,v_call,cdr3_nt,cdr3_aa
TRBD2,TRBJ2-2,-,TRBV9,TGTGCCAGCAGCTCCCGGCGGCTAGCGGAACTCACCGGGGAGCTGTTTTTT,CASSSRRLAELTGELFF
TRBD2,TRBJ2-6,once,TRBV3-1/TRBV3-2,TGTGCCAGCAGCCAAGGACTAGCGGGACCATCGAACGGGGCCAACGTCCTGACTTTC,CASSQGLAGPSNGANVLTF
-,TRBJ2-2,few,TRBV5-1,TGCGCCAGCAGCTTCCGACAGACCGGTGGCGGGGAGCTGTTTTTT,CASSFRQTGGGELFF
TRBD1,TRBJ1-1,-,TRBV20-1,TGCAGTGCTAGTCCTCGGACAGGGGGGGACACTGAAGCTTTCTTT,CSASPRTGGDTEAFF
-,TRBJ1-1,-,TRBV25-1,TGTGCCAGCAGAAGTACAGTAAGAACCACTGAAGCTTTCTTT,CASRSTVRTTEAFF
-,TRBJ1-1,-,TRBV19,TGTGCCAGTAGACTGGGAGATCGGGGGGCGGTCACTGAAGCTTTCTTT,CASRLGDRGAVTEAFF
-,TRBJ2-7,-,TRBV5-8,TGTGCCAGCAGCTTGGTCTGGGGGGAGCAGTACTTC,CASSLVWGEQYF
TRBD2,TRBJ2-1,-,TRBV7-2,TGTGCCAGCAGCAACCGGGGGGGCCGGAACAATGAGCAGTTCTTC,CASSNRGGRNNEQFF
-,TRBJ2-7,-,TRBV28,TGTGCCAGCAGTCCCCTGTGGGCAGGGGCCTTCACTCCCTACGAGCAGTACTTC,CASSPLWAGAFTPYEQYF
-,TRBJ2-2,-,TRBV6-5,TGTGCCAGCAGTTACTTCCCAAGCGGCGGGGAGCTGTTTTTT,CASSYFPSGGELFF
TRBD1,TRBJ2-2,-,TRBV7-7,TGTGCTAGCAGCCCAGGACAGGGGGCAAGCGGGGAGCTGTTTTTT,CASSPGQGASGELFF
-,TRBJ1-5,few,TRBV4-2,TGTGCCAGCAGCCAAGGCAGCAGACGTCAGCCCCAGCATTTT,CASSQGSRRQPQHF
TRBD1,TRBJ1-2,-,TRBV6-5,TGTGCCAGCAATCCCGGGACAGGGGGTCCCTATGGCTACACCTTC,CASNPGTGGPYGYTF
-,TRBJ1-2,-,TRBV28,TGTGCCAGCACCTCCGAAGGGCGCAGCGCCTTC,CASTSEGRSAF
-,TRBJ2-7,-,TRBV27,TGTGCCAGCAGTTTCCAGGGAGGCGAGCAGTACTTC,CASSFQGGEQYF
-,TRBJ1-5,-,TRBV3-1/TRBV3-2,TGTGCCAGCAGCCCCCACGGTCAGCCCCAGCATTTT,CASSPHGQPQHF
-,TRBJ2-2,-,TRBV7-8,TGTGCCAGCAGCTTAGTACTGGCGGGTACCGGGGAGCTGTTTTTT,CASSLVLAGTGELFF
-,TRBJ2-5,few,TRBV6-6,TGTGCCAGCAGTCAGTGGATAGAGACCCAGTACTTC,CASSQWIETQYF
-,TRBJ2-2,-,TRBV29-1,TGCAGCGTTACAGTGTTCAGGACCGGGGAGCTGTTTTTT,CSVTVFRTGELFF
-,TRBJ2-2,-,TRBV5-6,TGTGCCAGCAGCCGGACGGACCTGAACACCGGGGAGCTGTTTTTT,CASSRTDLNTGELFF
-,TRBJ1-6,-,TRBV19,TGTGCCAGTAGTATACGACAAATTAATTCACCCCTCCACTTT,CASSIRQINSPLHF
-,TRBJ2-7,-,TRBV9,TGTGCCAGCAGCCCGGGGACGGTTACCTACGAGCAGTACTTC,CASSPGTVTYEQYF
-,TRBJ1-1,-,TRBV7-9,TGTGCCAGCAGCCGACATACCGACAGGAACACTGAAGCTTTCTTT,CASSRHTDRNTEAFF
TRBD1,TRBJ1-1,-,TRBV30,TGTGCCTGGAGTGTCCTGGACAGGGGGCGATGGGAATCCCTCCCTGAAGCTTTCTTT,CAWSVLDRGRWESLPEAFF
-,TRBJ1-1,-,TRBV12-2,TGTGCAAGTCGCTCCCCACTTAGGCAGAACACTGAAGCTTTCTTT,CASRSPLRQNTEAFF
TRBD2,TRBJ2-2,few,TRBV2,TGTGCCAGCAAACGACTAGCGGTGAACACCGGGGAGCTGTTTTTT,CASKRLAVNTGELFF
TRBD1,TRBJ1-2,-,TRBV7-2,TGTGCCAGCAGCTTACCCAACAGGGGAAACTACGGCTACACCTTC,CASSLPNRGNYGYTF
-,TRBJ1-2,-,TRBV3-1/TRBV3-2,TGTGCCAGCAGCCATGGGAAAGGCTACACCTTC,CASSHGKGYTF
-,TRBJ2-1,-,TRBV6-5,TGTGCCAGCACAAAACAGGAGGGGAGTGAGCAGTTCTTC,CASTKQEGSEQFF
-,TRBJ1-6,medium-sized,TRBV15,TGTGCCACCAGCAGGGGGATGACACCCCTCCACTTT,CATSRGMTPLHF
TRBD2,TRBJ2-3,-,TRBV29-1,TGCAGCGGCCACGGGACTAGTAACACAGATACGCAGTATTTT,CSGHGTSNTDTQYF
-,TRBJ1-1,-,TRBV11-1,TGTGCCAGCAGCCATTTTGGATTTGAAGCTTTCTTT,CASSHFGFEAFF
-,TRBJ2-1,-,TRBV24-1,TGTGCCACCAGTAGGTCTATAGAATCCTCTGAGCAGTTCTTC,CATSRSIESSEQFF
TRBD1,TRBJ1-1,few,TRBV4-2,TGTGCCAGCAGCTTTGGCGGAGGGGGCGCGGGAGGGACTGAAGCTTTCTTT,CASSFGGGGAGGTEAFF
TRBD1,TRBJ2-7,-,TRBV5-6,TGTGCCAGCAGCCTTGGACAGGGGAACCCCTACGAGCAGTACTTC,CASSLGQGNPYEQYF
-,TRBJ1-1,-,TRBV12-3/TRBV12-4,TGTGCCAGCAGTTTATTGAACACTGAAGCTTTCTTT,CASSLLNTEAFF
TRBD2,TRBJ2-1,-,TRBV2,TGTGCCAGCAGTGAGAGACTAGCGGACGACAATGAGCAGTTCTTC,CASSERLADDNEQFF
-,TRBJ2-7,-,TRBV3-1/TRBV3-2,TGTGCCAGCAGCCAAGTAGCCTACGAGCAGTACTTC,CASSQVAYEQYF
-,TRBJ2-2,few,TRBV19,TGTGCCAGTAAGCGGAAGAGCAGGGCGGACACCGGGGAGCTGTTTTTT,CASKRKSRADTGELFF
-,TRBJ2-4,-,TRBV19,TGTGCCAGTAGTATAGGGAACTCGGGGCCACAGCTAGCCAAAAACATTCAGTACTTC,CASSIGNSGPQLAKNIQYF
-,TRBJ1-3,-,TRBV9,TGTGCCAGCAGCGCCCAGGACAGTTTCTCTGGAAACACCATATATTTT,CASSAQDSFSGNTIYF
TRBD1,TRBJ1-3,-,TRBV29-1,TGCAGCGCAGAAGGGGACAGGACTGGAAACACCATATATTTT,CSAEGDRTGNTIYF
-,TRBJ1-2,few,TRBV5-6,TGTGCCAGCAGCTGGACAGCAGATGGCTACACCTTC,CASSWTADGYTF
TRBD1,TRBJ1-1,-,TRBV16,TGTGCCAGCAGCCAATCGACCAGGGGGCCCACTGAAGCTTTCTTT,CASSQSTRGPTEAFF
-,TRBJ1-1,few,TRBV21-1,TGTGCCAGCAGCCCCCGGAGACTCAACACTGAAGCTTTCTTT,CASSPRRLNTEAFF
TRBD1,TRBJ1-6,-,TRBV2,TGTGCCAGCAGTGTCATTTTTCCGGGACAGGGGAATTCACCCCTCCACTTT,CASSVIFPGQGNSPLHF
-,TRBJ2-2,-,TRBV6-5,TGTGCCAGCAGTTATTGGACCCAGGGAATAGCCGGGGAGCTGTTTTTT,CASSYWTQGIAGELFF
-,TRBJ1-3,-,TRBV19,TGTGCCAGTAGTACCCGAGACTTCAGAGGAAACACCATATATTTT,CASSTRDFRGNTIYF
TRBD1,TRBJ2-1,-,TRBV27,TGTGCCAGCAGCCCAGACAGGGTGTCCTACAATGAGCAGTTCTTC,CASSPDRVSYNEQFF
-,TRBJ1-4,-,TRBV7-9,TGTGCCAGCAGCCCCCCCCTGCAGGGGAAAGCTAATGAAAAACTGTTTTTT,CASSPPLQGKANEKLFF
TRBD1,TRBJ1-1,-,TRBV5-6,TGTGCCAGCAGCCCGACCGGGACAGGGAGAGCTTTCTTT,CASSPTGTGRAFF
-,TRBJ1-6,-,TRBV30,TGTGCCTGGAGTGTGACGGTCTATAATTCACCCCTCCACTTT,CAWSVTVYNSPLHF